Here is one T cell receptor beta chain with its context. Data came from immunoSEQ multiplex PCR; TCRdb stores just in-frame clones and leaves some out. This table holds a few hundred thousand clones, more than 70% found once. The sample is drawn from a study of blood T cell repertoires in COVID-19. Study-level information: Specimens from acute and convalescent COVID-19 originated in the United States, Italy and Spain. T cells, B-cell-depleted T cells, or PBMCs supplied cDNA or gDNA.

The germline gives CDR1 SNHLY, CDR2 FYNNEI. CDR3 length: 12 residues. Trimming cost V 6 bases and J 8 bases; bases outside gene matches: 2. The chain couples TRBV2 to TRBJ1-4; 8 positions match TRBD1. Sequencing was performed on peripheral blood. This receptor was taken from a man between 18 and 29 years old who had recovered from COVID-19. CDR3 protein: CASRRTGEKLFF. CDR3 sequence (DNA): TGTGCCAGCAGGAGGACAGGGGAAAAACTGTTTTTT.